Sequencing of this T cell receptor beta chain was carried out in a study of T cells after yellow fever vaccination. Across the whole study: Researchers used SMART-Seq v4 Ultra Low Input to prepare fractions that had low cell numbers.

Whole-study findings and limits: Highly abundant clonotypes carried over from the bulk population could end up in FACS-sorted repertoires as contaminants. Primary-vaccination clones mostly resurfaced post-booster (around 96% CD4, 75% to 90% CD8).

Unmatched junction bases numbered 8, after V lost 2 bases and J lost 8 bases. The CDR3 runs to 16 residues. The germline V gene encodes CDR1 MGHRA and CDR2 YSYEKL. This clonotype appeared a few times. The antigen is not known. Template switching with 5'RACE generated the TCR cDNA and added a universal primer site and UMIs. TCRdb analysed the 5' RACE reads with MiXCR anew, one entry per CDR3 protein. The top ten clones hold approximately 15% of a sample with hundreds of thousands of distinct CDR3 sequences, about 12% of them seen once. The chain carries TRBV4-1 and TRBJ2-2; TRBD2 agrees at 10 bases. Source: PBMCs, taken on the day of the yellow fever booster vaccination. The clonotype comes from a man younger than 45 who received the YFV17D yellow fever vaccine. The CDR3 reads CASSQQASGSKGELFF. The CDR3 coding sequence is TGCGCCAGCAGCCAACAGGCTAGCGGGAGTAAGGGGGAGCTGTTTTTT.